One sample yielded the 32 T cell receptor beta chains listed below, sequenced in a study of shared clonotypes between healthy human individuals. Assay used: immunoSEQ multiplex PCR; TCRdb lists only in-frame clones, some missing. The repertoire holds about 820,000 clones, with 80% to 95% as singletons. Naive CD8 cells, CD45RO-negative and positively selected for CCR7, excluded terminally differentiated effector memory CD45RA+ cells. Sequenced: naive CD8+ T cells sorted from blood. These receptors originate from a man aged 25-45 years in good health.

This chain joins TRBV5-5 and TRBJ2-5; maybe TRBD2 (5 bases). V lost 2 bases to trimming and J lost 2 bases, with 13 bases between them. The CDR3 has 15 residues. Germline CDR1 and CDR2: SGHKS and YYEKEE (reference sequence). CDR3 nucleotides: TGTGCCAGCAGCTTAAGAGGGATTGGGCAAGAGACCCAGTACTTC. Protein sequence: CASSLRGIGQETQYF.

The chain employs TRBV7-9 and TRBJ2-1, with TRBD2 identical over 14 bases. V gave up 5 bases and J gave up 14 bases; unmatched junction bases: 11. CDR1 and CDR2 (germline): SEHNR, FQNEAQ (reference sequence). The CDR3 has 15 residues. The CDR3 nucleotides are TGTGCCAGCAGCCCGCTGACTAGCGGGAGGGCTGATGAGTTCTTC. Amino acids: CASSPLTSGRADEFF. Variable domain in full (rest from reference TRBV7-9 and TRBJ2-1): DTGVSQNPRHKITKRGQNVTFRCDPISEHNRLYWYRQTLGQGPEFLTYFQNEAQLEKSRLLSDRFSAERPKGSFSTLEIQRTEQGDSAMYLCASSPLTSGRADEFFGPGTRLTVL.

The chain links TRBV6-1 to TRBJ2-3, with a weak D call TRBD2 (7 bases). The V gene's germline CDR1 is MNHNS and CDR2 SASEGT. The V end lost 2 bases, the J end lost 4 bases, and 19 bases lay between the germline ends. CDR3 size: 17 residues. CDR3 DNA sequence: TGTGCCAGCAGTGAAATAAGAGGGGGACTACGACCAGATACGCAGTATTTT. Protein product: CASSEIRGGLRPDTQYF.

The chain has TRBV7-8 and TRBJ2-7, with 9 positions matching TRBD1. Germline V gene lookup returns CDR1 SGHVS and CDR2 FQNEAQ. This CDR3 has 13 residues. The junction had 6 bases not matched to a gene; V was cut back by 5 bases and J by 7 bases. In nucleotides, the CDR3 is TGTGCCAGCAGCAAGACAGGGGGAGGGGAGCAGTACTTC. It encodes CASSKTGGGEQYF.

The chain joins TRBV11-2 to TRBJ2-7, with TRBD1 matching 7 bases. The germline V gene has CDR1 SGHAT and CDR2 FQNNGV. J was trimmed by 7 bases and V by 2 bases; bases with no gene match: 11. The CDR3 sequence is 15 residues long. The DNA of the CDR3 is TGTGCCAGCAGCTTAAGGGACAGCCTCTCTAGAGAGCAGTACTTC. This codes for CASSLRDSLSREQYF.

V and J are TRBV7-9 and TRBJ2-4, with D hard to call. The V end was cut by 5 bases, the J end by 0 bases, with 8 bases between. CDR1 is SEHNR and CDR2 is FQNEAQ in the germline V gene (reference sequence). The length of the CDR3 is 14 residues. The CDR3 sequence: CASSPRAAKNIQYF. The CDR3 DNA follows: TGTGCCAGCAGCCCCCGAGCAGCCAAAAACATTCAGTACTTC.

The rearrangement links TRBV5-1 to TRBJ2-3; D gene uncertain. Germline CDR1 and CDR2: SGHRS and YFSETQ. This CDR3 has 15 residues. V was cut by 5 bases and J by 0 bases, with 13 bases left in between. The CDR3 DNA reads as TGCGCCAGCAGGATTCAGTCCCTTAGCACAGATACGCAGTATTTT. Encoded protein: CASRIQSLSTDTQYF.

V is TRBV7-2 and J is TRBJ2-5; D might be TRBD1 or TRBD2, each matching 5 bases. The CDR3 sequence is 16 residues long. CDR1 and CDR2 (germline): SGHTA, FQGNSA. V was clipped by 2 bases and J by 3 bases, with 16 bases between them. The CDR3 here is CASSLRGAGSKETQYF. Written as DNA, the CDR3 is TGTGCCAGCAGCTTAAGGGGAGCAGGGTCTAAAGAGACCCAGTACTTC.

The V call is TRBV30, the J call TRBJ2-3; possibly TRBD1 for D (5 bases). There are 15 residues in the CDR3. Germline lookup yields CDR1 GTSNPN and CDR2 SVGIG (reference sequence). The V and J ends lost 3 bases and 0 bases respectively, with 13 bases between them. CDR3 DNA sequence: TGTGCCTGGAGCGCAGGGATTGGGAGCACAGATACGCAGTATTTT. This codes for CAWSAGIGSTDTQYF.

Concerning this clone: Other DNA variants within this sample encode the same CDR3. This chain links TRBV5-1 with TRBJ2-2; TRBD1 aligns across 7 bases. The junction had 2 bases not matched to a gene; V was cut back by 0 bases and J by 6 bases. Germline-derived CDR1 and CDR2 are SGHRS and YFSETQ. The CDR3 extends over 14 amino acids. CDR3 sequence reads: CASSLEGAAGELFF. In DNA form, the CDR3 reads TGCGCCAGCAGCTTGGAGGGGGCCGCCGGGGAGCTGTTTTTT.

The chain has TRBV29-1 and TRBJ2-2, with 7 bases that match TRBD2. Germline V gene sequence: CDR1 SQVTM, CDR2 ANQGSEA. This CDR3 has 15 amino acids. J was trimmed by 5 bases and V by 8 bases; bases with no gene match: 14. The chain's CDR3 is CSQLLCGSSTGELFF. For the CDR3, the DNA is TGCAGCCAACTACTTTGCGGGAGCTCTACCGGGGAGCTGTTTTTT.

The chain links TRBV7-9 to TRBJ2-6; the D is unclear. The CDR3 is made up of 16 amino acids. Germline CDR1 is SEHNR and CDR2 is FQNEAQ (reference sequence). The germline V and J ends were trimmed by 0 bases and 1 base, with 7 bases remaining between them. DNA for the CDR3: TGTGCCAGCAGCTTAGCGGCTGATTCTGGGGCCAACGTCCTGACTTTC. Protein: CASSLAADSGANVLTF.

The chain carries TRBV14 and TRBJ1-5, with 7 nucleotides matching TRBD1. Per germline, CDR1 SGHDN and CDR2 FVKESK. The ends lost 3 bases at V and 10 bases at J; junction bases unmatched: 6. CDR3 length: 13 amino acids. The CDR3 region has the DNA TGTGCCAGCAGCCATGGACAGGCTGGTCCCCAGCATTTT. Translated, it gives CASSHGQAGPQHF.

This chain uses TRBV27 with TRBJ2-5; the D is unclear. Trimming removed 0 bases at V and 9 bases at J, with 11 bases between. CDR1 and CDR2 from the germline V gene are MNHEY and SMNVEV (reference sequence). CDR3 length: 13 amino acids. CDR3 in DNA: TGTGCCAGCAGTTTATCGGGTAGGAGCGCCCAGTACTTC. This translates into CASSLSGRSAQYF.

The J gene is TRBJ1-2, the V gene TRBV30; TRBD1 is a possible D gene (5 bases). Trimming stripped 5 bases from V and 6 bases from J, with 10 bases between. The CDR3 consists of 11 residues. Germline lookup yields CDR1 GTSNPN and CDR2 SVGIG (reference sequence). The chain's CDR3 is CAWSQGDGYTF. The CDR3 DNA is TGTGCCTGGTCTCAGGGCGATGGCTACACCTTC.

The chain links TRBV27 to TRBJ2-7; D unclear. The CDR3 is 13 residues long. Germline V gives CDR1 MNHEY, CDR2 SMNVEV (reference sequence). The V gene lost 0 bases and the J gene lost 8 bases, with 11 bases spanning the gap. The CDR3 protein is CASSLSSRRQQYF. The CDR3 DNA reads TGTGCCAGCAGTTTATCTTCTAGGCGGCAGCAGTACTTC.

The chain has TRBV10-1 and TRBJ2-7; TRBD2 matches 15 bases. CDR1 and CDR2 (germline): WNHNN, SYGVQD (reference sequence). V shed 5 bases and J 4 bases; nucleotides not matched to a gene: 3. The CDR3 consists of 15 residues. This chain's CDR3 is CASSRGLAGGYEQYF. As DNA, the CDR3 is TGCGCCAGCAGTCGGGGACTAGCGGGGGGATACGAGCAGTACTTC.

This clone appeared a few times. This sequence joins TRBV6-6 and TRBJ2-3, with D unresolved. The CDR3 is 11 amino acids. The ends were cut back, 7 bases at V and 3 bases at J, with 5 bases in the middle. Germline CDR1 MNHNY, CDR2 SVGAGI (reference sequence). The CDR3 protein is CASTATDTQYF. The CDR3 bases are TGTGCCAGCACGGCTACAGATACGCAGTATTTT.

This clone was found once. This chain links TRBV4-1 with TRBJ1-1; D may be TRBD1 (5 bases). CDR1 MGHRA and CDR2 YSYEKL come from the germline V gene. V dropped 1 base and J dropped 4 bases, with 10 bases sitting between them. The CDR3 covers 14 residues. CDR3 nucleotide sequence: TGCGCCAGCAGCCAAGTCTTGGGACCCACTGAAGCTTTCTTT. Its translation: CASSQVLGPTEAFF.

This rearrangement joins TRBV7-9 to TRBJ2-7; 7 nucleotides line up with TRBD1. Trimming took 0 bases from V and 3 from J; bases not matched to a gene: 2. The CDR3 has 14 residues. Germline V CDR1 and CDR2: SEHNR, FQNEAQ (reference sequence). This chain's CDR3 is CASSLAGQLYEQYF. CDR3 coding DNA: TGTGCCAGCAGCTTAGCGGGACAGCTCTACGAGCAGTACTTC.

The chain has TRBV29-1 and TRBJ2-1, with D possibly being TRBD1 (5 bases). The V and J ends lost 8 bases and 4 bases respectively, with 12 bases between them. The germline gives CDR1 SQVTM, CDR2 ANQGSEA. CDR3 length: 12 amino acids. The CDR3 sequence is CSLDSSYNEQFF. The CDR3 nucleotides are TGCAGCTTAGACAGTTCTTACAATGAGCAGTTCTTC.

This sequence joins TRBV11-2 and TRBJ2-3; 10 nucleotides agree with TRBD2. Germline V gene sequence: CDR1 SGHAT, CDR2 FQNNGV. This CDR3 is 18 amino acids long. J was trimmed by 2 bases and V by 5 bases; bases with no gene match: 13. The CDR3 bases are TGTGCCAGCAGCCGTTTAAAATCTAGCGGGAGTTACACAGATACGCAGTATTTT. Protein product: CASSRLKSSGSYTDTQYF.

The gene calls are TRBV29-1 and TRBJ2-3; TRBD2 matches 10 bases. The CDR3 loop spans 16 amino acids. CDR1 and CDR2 (germline): SQVTM, ANQGSEA. The ends lost 4 bases at V and 2 bases at J; junction bases unmatched: 9. The CDR3 bases are TGCAGCGTTGGGACTAGCGGACTAGCTTTCACAGATACGCAGTATTTT. Its protein is CSVGTSGLAFTDTQYF.

This chain joins TRBV4-3 and TRBJ2-2, with D possibly being TRBD1 (5 bases). V was clipped by 0 bases and J by 4 bases, with 12 bases between them. Per the germline V gene, CDR1 is LGHNA and CDR2 is YSLEER. The CDR3 sequence is 16 residues long. The CDR3 is CASSQDSGWSTGELFF. The DNA for the CDR3 is TGCGCCAGCAGCCAAGATTCAGGGTGGTCCACCGGGGAGCTGTTTTTT.

V usage is TRBV4-3 and J usage is TRBJ2-7, with 10 positions matching TRBD1. Germline lookup yields CDR1 LGHNA and CDR2 YSLEER. Unmatched junction bases numbered 12, after V lost 3 bases and J lost 10 bases. There are 15 residues in the CDR3. CDR3 residues: CASSQTGGGRVGQYF. The CDR3 DNA reads TGCGCCAGCAGCCAGACAGGGGGCGGTCGGGTCGGACAGTACTTC.

The J gene is TRBJ2-7, the V gene TRBV10-1; no clear D gene. CDR1 is WNHNN and CDR2 is SYGVQD in the germline V gene (reference sequence). V was clipped by 0 bases and J by 1 base, with 7 bases between them. This CDR3 region has 14 residues. The CDR3 loop reads CASSESLSSYEQYF. CDR3 bases: TGCGCCAGCAGTGAGTCTCTCAGTTCCTACGAGCAGTACTTC.

The rearrangement links TRBV28 to TRBJ2-6; TRBD2 agrees at 10 bases. V lost 7 bases to trimming and J lost 0 bases; unmatched junction nucleotides: 12. The germline V gene has CDR1 MDHEN and CDR2 SYDVKM. This CDR3 contains 19 residues. CDR3 amino acids: CASTTGWASGSSGANVLTF. CDR3 sequence (DNA): TGTGCCAGCACCACCGGATGGGCTAGCGGGAGCTCTGGGGCCAACGTCCTGACTTTC.

This clone was detected only a few times. V usage is TRBV11-3 and J usage is TRBJ2-1; D call uncertain. This CDR3 is built from 18 residues. Trimming took 1 base from V and 0 from J, leaving 16 bases between them. Germline V gene data show CDR1 as SGHNT and CDR2 as YENEEA. CDR3 protein: CASSLVPPGVSSYNEQFF. The CDR3 DNA is TGTGCCAGCAGCTTAGTCCCCCCAGGTGTGAGCTCCTACAATGAGCAGTTCTTC.

The table lists this clone with a count of one. V gene TRBV2 combines with J gene TRBJ2-7; D uncertain. The CDR3 is 12 amino acids. Germline V gene lookup returns CDR1 SNHLY and CDR2 FYNNEI. The V and J ends lost 8 bases and 1 base respectively, with 9 bases between them. For the CDR3, the DNA is TGTGCCAGCGGCCTGGGGTCCTACGAGCAGTACTTC. Translated: CASGLGSYEQYF.

The chain is built from TRBV28 and TRBJ2-7; D may match TRBD1 or TRBD2 (5 bases each). Germline CDR1 MDHEN, CDR2 SYDVKM. V lost 3 bases to trimming and J lost 7 bases, with 19 bases between them. This CDR3 region has 15 residues. CDR3 protein: CASSFRGETSGEQYF. The CDR3 DNA is TGTGCCAGCAGTTTTAGAGGGGAGACGTCGGGGGAGCAGTACTTC.

This clone turned up a few times. J is TRBJ1-4 and V is TRBV27, with TRBD1 identical over 9 bases. This CDR3 region has 15 residues. V lost 6 bases and J lost 8; bases outside the gene matches: 10. CDR1 and CDR2 (germline): MNHEY, SMNVEV (reference sequence). In DNA form, the CDR3 reads TGTGCCAGCAGGGACTTACAGGGGGCAGGCGAAAAACTGTTTTTT. Translating it yields CASRDLQGAGEKLFF.

The V and J genes are TRBV4-1 and TRBJ2-7; 7 bases align to TRBD2. The CDR3 covers 15 residues. Germline-derived CDR1 and CDR2 are MGHRA and YSYEKL. With 1 base clipped from V and 3 bases from J, the junction kept 6 bases outside the gene matches. CDR3 DNA: TGCGCCAGCAGCCAAGGGGCTAGCGGTCTCTACGAGCAGTACTTC. The encoded protein is CASSQGASGLYEQYF.